The 18 T cell receptor beta chains below all came from one sample that was sequenced in a study of T cell responses to AZD1222 COVID-19 vaccine. The assay was immunoSEQ multiplex PCR, and TCRdb's table has in-frame clones only and misses some. The table includes around 160,000 clones, about 91% detected once. Source: peripheral blood, taken 28 days after the second AZD1222 dose. Every receptor here comes from an adult who received the AZD1222 COVID-19 vaccine.

About this clone itself: Other DNA sequences from this sample encode an identical CDR3 as well. The V call is TRBV5-1, the J call TRBJ1-1; D is possibly TRBD1 (5 bases). The V end was cut by 3 bases, the J end by 2 bases, with 11 bases between. The CDR3 totals 14 residues. Germline CDR1 reads SGHRS; CDR2 reads YFSETQ. CDR3 loop: CASSSQTVNTEAFF. The CDR3 region has the DNA TGCGCCAGCAGCTCACAGACAGTTAACACTGAAGCTTTCTTT.

The V gene is TRBV7-8, the J gene TRBJ1-1; 8 positions agree with TRBD1. This CDR3 has 15 amino acids. With V trimmed by 4 bases and J by 4 bases, 8 bases remained unmatched. Germline CDR1 SGHVS, CDR2 FQNEAQ. The CDR3 reads CASSSPQGAGTEAFF. CDR3 sequence (DNA): TGTGCCAGCAGCTCACCTCAGGGGGCGGGCACTGAAGCTTTCTTT.

V and J are TRBV18 and TRBJ2-6; tentative D call: TRBD1 (6 bases). Deletions cut 3 bases from V and 2 bases from J, with 11 bases between. The length of the CDR3 is 16 residues. Germline V gives CDR1 KGHSH, CDR2 LQKENI. The CDR3 nucleotides are TGTGCCAGCTCACCCCTGGCAGGGGCTGGGGCCAACGTCCTGACTTTC. Protein product: CASSPLAGAGANVLTF.

J is TRBJ1-5 and V is TRBV7-2, with D perhaps matching TRBD1 (5 bases). Trimming removed 0 bases from V and 1 base from J, with 7 bases in between. CDR1 SGHTA and CDR2 FQGNSA come from the germline V gene. This CDR3 contains 15 residues. Written as DNA, the CDR3 is TGTGCCAGCAGCTTAGCGTGGGACAGCAATCAGCCCCAGCATTTT. Translating gives CASSLAWDSNQPQHF.

The J gene is TRBJ2-1, the V gene TRBV7-9, with 8 positions matching TRBD2. V shed 1 base, J shed 3 bases, and the junction held 11 bases outside the gene matches. There are 18 residues in the CDR3. The germline CDR1 and CDR2 sequences are SEHNR and FQNEAQ (reference sequence). CDR3 sequence (DNA): TGTGCCAGCAGCTTAGACCCCTGGGGGCGGGGGGACTACAATGAGCAGTTCTTC. Translating it yields CASSLDPWGRGDYNEQFF.

The V call is TRBV6-6, the J call TRBJ2-7; 7 bases align to TRBD2. Looked up from germline, CDR1 is MNHNY and CDR2 is SVGAGI (reference sequence). J gave up 1 base and V 7 bases, and 10 bases lay outside the gene matches. The CDR3 length is 15 residues. The CDR3 reads CASINAQGGSYEQYF. The CDR3 DNA reads TGTGCCAGCATCAACGCGCAGGGAGGGTCCTACGAGCAGTACTTC.

In nucleotides, the CDR3 is TGTGCCAGCAGCTCCGTTAGCGGACGTTTAATTAGCGTGCAGTTCTTC. This codes for CASSSVSGRLISVQFF. The gene calls are TRBV11-2 and TRBJ2-1; TRBD2 might be the D (6 bases). Between the trimmed V and J ends, which lost 4 bases and 12 bases, there was a span of 25 bases. The CDR3 extends over 16 amino acids. Germline values: CDR1 SGHAT, CDR2 FQNNGV.

This chain links TRBV9 with TRBJ1-5; D gene uncertain. The ends were cut back, 0 bases at V and 4 bases at J, with 11 bases in the middle. This CDR3 is 15 amino acids long. The germline V gene has CDR1 SGDLS and CDR2 YYNGEE. The DNA for the CDR3 is TGTGCCAGCAGCGTAGGGGGAAAGGAGAATCAGCCCCAGCATTTT. Translated, it gives CASSVGGKENQPQHF.

The chain links TRBV5-1 to TRBJ2-7, with D perhaps assigned TRBD1 or TRBD2 (5 bases each). The germline gives CDR1 SGHRS, CDR2 YFSETQ. CDR3 length equals 16 residues. V was pared by 2 bases and J by 2 bases, with 17 bases between. The CDR3 protein is CASSFQMGTGTYEQYF. CDR3 sequence (DNA): TGCGCCAGCAGCTTCCAAATGGGGACGGGAACCTACGAGCAGTACTTC. The full variable domain, rest sourced from reference TRBV5-1 and TRBJ2-7, is KAGVTQTPRYLIKTRGQQVTLSCSPISGHRSVSWYQQTPGQGLQFLFEYFSETQRNKGNFPGRFSGRQFSNSRSEMNVSTLELGDSALYLCASSFQMGTGTYEQYFGPGTRLTVT.

The V gene is TRBV18, the J gene TRBJ2-7; 7 nucleotides match TRBD1. CDR1 is KGHSH, CDR2 LQKENI, per germline. After removal of 3 bases from V and 6 bases from J, the junction contained 5 bases not matched to a gene. The CDR3 has 13 amino acids. The CDR3 DNA is TGTGCCAGCTCACCCCTCCGACAGGGCGAGCAGTACTTC. As protein: CASSPLRQGEQYF.

The V gene is TRBV11-3, the J gene TRBJ1-1; the match to TRBD1 covers 7 bases. V lost 1 base to trimming and J lost 8 bases; unmatched junction nucleotides: 4. CDR1 and CDR2 (germline): SGHNT, YENEEA. This CDR3 is built from 13 residues. The CDR3 DNA is TGTGCCAGCAGCTTAGGCCCAGGGGGAGAAGCTTTCTTT. Protein sequence: CASSLGPGGEAFF. The variable domain in full, completed from reference TRBV11-3 and TRBJ1-1, reads EAGVVQSPRYKIIEKKQPVAFWCNPISGHNTLYWYLQNLGQGPELLIRYENEEAVDDSQLPKDRFSAERLKGVDSTLKIQPAELGDSAVYLCASSLGPGGEAFFGQGTRLTVV.

The chain joins TRBV5-1 to TRBJ1-4; 10 bases map to TRBD1. V lost 4 bases and J lost 8; bases outside the gene matches: 5. The CDR3 has 14 amino acids. Germline values: CDR1 SGHRS, CDR2 YFSETQ. CDR3 sequence reads: CASSPGQGGEKLFF. CDR3 in DNA: TGCGCCAGCAGCCCCGGACAGGGGGGGGAAAAACTGTTTTTT.

This rearrangement joins TRBV2 to TRBJ2-3; TRBD1 aligns across 9 bases. The germline V gene encodes CDR1 SNHLY and CDR2 FYNNEI. V shed 5 bases and J 2 bases; nucleotides not matched to a gene: 2. The CDR3 spans 14 residues. The CDR3 DNA follows: TGTGCCAGCAGTAGGGACAGGGACACAGATACGCAGTATTTT. Translation: CASSRDRDTDTQYF.

The J gene is TRBJ1-5, the V gene TRBV18, with D unresolved. This CDR3 is built from 14 residues. V was shortened by 3 bases and J by 0 bases, with 6 bases between the two germline ends. Looked up from germline, CDR1 is KGHSH and CDR2 is LQKENI. CDR3 sequence: CASSPGFSNQPQHF. The DNA of the CDR3 is TGTGCCAGCTCACCGGGGTTTAGCAATCAGCCCCAGCATTTT.

V is TRBV6-2 or TRBV6-3 and J is TRBJ1-5, with D perhaps TRBD1 (5 bases). Germline values: CDR1 MNHEY, CDR2 SVGEGT. The CDR3 has 14 residues. Trimming left V 6 bases short and J 7 bases short, with 16 bases between. For the CDR3, the DNA is TGTGCCAGCAGCTCACCGGGACTCTCACAGCCCCAGCATTTT. Translating it yields CASSSPGLSQPQHF.

The V gene is TRBV11-2, the J gene TRBJ1-1, with D maybe TRBD1 (6 bases). CDR3 length: 14 residues. Trimming cost V 4 bases and J 7 bases, with 16 bases left between them. CDR1 and CDR2 (germline): SGHAT, FQNNGV. The CDR3 spells CASSSTGSSGEAFF. CDR3 DNA: TGTGCCAGCAGCTCGACAGGAAGTTCGGGTGAAGCTTTCTTT.

This CDR3 is CASSDFGQGENTIYF. The DNA for the CDR3 is TGCGCCAGCAGCGATTTCGGACAGGGGGAAAACACCATATATTTT. The chain carries TRBV5-1 and TRBJ1-3; 10 bases match TRBD1. The CDR3 runs to 15 residues. Germline-derived CDR1 and CDR2 are SGHRS and YFSETQ. V lost 4 bases, J lost 6 bases, and 7 bases stayed unmatched.

This chain links TRBV5-1 with TRBJ2-7, with D possibly being TRBD2 (6 bases). The germline gives CDR1 SGHRS, CDR2 YFSETQ. The CDR3 totals 13 residues. Trimming pared 1 base from V and 4 bases from J, leaving 9 bases between. The CDR3 DNA sequence: TGCGCCAGCAGCTTGTGGGGAGGTTACGAGCAGTACTTC. It codes for CASSLWGGYEQYF. Full variable domain (rest looked up from reference TRBV5-1 and TRBJ2-7): KAGVTQTPRYLIKTRGQQVTLSCSPISGHRSVSWYQQTPGQGLQFLFEYFSETQRNKGNFPGRFSGRQFSNSRSEMNVSTLELGDSALYLCASSLWGGYEQYFGPGTRLTVT.